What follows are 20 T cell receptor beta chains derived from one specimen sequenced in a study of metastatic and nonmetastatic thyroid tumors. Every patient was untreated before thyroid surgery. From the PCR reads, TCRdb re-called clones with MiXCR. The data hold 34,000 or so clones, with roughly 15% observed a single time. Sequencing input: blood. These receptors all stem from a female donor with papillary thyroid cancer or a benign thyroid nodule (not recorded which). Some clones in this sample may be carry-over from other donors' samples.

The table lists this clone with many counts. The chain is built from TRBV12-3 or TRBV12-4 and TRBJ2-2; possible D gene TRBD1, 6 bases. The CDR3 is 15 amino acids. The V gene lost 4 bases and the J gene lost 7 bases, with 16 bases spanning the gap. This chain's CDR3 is CASSSPTGSVGELFF. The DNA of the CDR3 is TGTGCCAGCAGTTCCCCGACAGGTTCGGTCGGGGAGCTGTTTTTT.

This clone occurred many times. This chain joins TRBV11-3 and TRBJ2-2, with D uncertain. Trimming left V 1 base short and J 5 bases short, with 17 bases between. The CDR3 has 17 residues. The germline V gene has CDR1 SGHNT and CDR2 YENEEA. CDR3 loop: CASSLGGTLGSTGELFF. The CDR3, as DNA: TGTGCCAGCAGCTTAGGTGGAACCCTCGGAAGTACCGGGGAGCTGTTTTTT.

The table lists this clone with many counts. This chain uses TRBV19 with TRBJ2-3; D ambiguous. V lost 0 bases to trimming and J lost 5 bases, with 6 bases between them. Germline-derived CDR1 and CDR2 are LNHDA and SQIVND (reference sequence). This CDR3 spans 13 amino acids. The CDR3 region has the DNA TGTGCCAGTAGTATAGAAGGGCTAGATACGCAGTATTTT. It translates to CASSIEGLDTQYF. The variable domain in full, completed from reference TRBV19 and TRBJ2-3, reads DGGITQSPKYLFRKEGQNVTLSCEQNLNHDAMYWYRQDPGQGLRLIYYSQIVNDFQKGDIAEGYSVSREKKESFPLTVTSAQKNPTAFYLCASSIEGLDTQYFGPGTRLTVL.

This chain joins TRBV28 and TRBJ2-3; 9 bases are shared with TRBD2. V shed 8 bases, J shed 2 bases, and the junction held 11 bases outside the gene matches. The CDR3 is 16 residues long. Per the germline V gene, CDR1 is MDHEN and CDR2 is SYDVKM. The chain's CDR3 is CASQGLAWVHTDTQYF. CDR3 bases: TGTGCCAGCCAGGGACTAGCTTGGGTCCACACAGATACGCAGTATTTT.

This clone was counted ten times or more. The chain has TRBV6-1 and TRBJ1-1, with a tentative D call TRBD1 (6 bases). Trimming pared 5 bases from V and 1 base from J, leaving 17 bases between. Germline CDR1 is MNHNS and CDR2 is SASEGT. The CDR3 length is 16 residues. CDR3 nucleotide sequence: TGTGCCAGCAGTTCCGAACTAGGGGGGGGGAACACTGAAGCTTTCTTT. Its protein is CASSSELGGGNTEAFF.

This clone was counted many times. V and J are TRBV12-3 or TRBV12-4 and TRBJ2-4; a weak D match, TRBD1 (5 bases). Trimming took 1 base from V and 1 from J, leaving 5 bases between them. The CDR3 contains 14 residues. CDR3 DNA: TGTGCCAGCAGTTTAGGGGGCGCCAAAAACATTCAGTACTTC. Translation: CASSLGGAKNIQYF.

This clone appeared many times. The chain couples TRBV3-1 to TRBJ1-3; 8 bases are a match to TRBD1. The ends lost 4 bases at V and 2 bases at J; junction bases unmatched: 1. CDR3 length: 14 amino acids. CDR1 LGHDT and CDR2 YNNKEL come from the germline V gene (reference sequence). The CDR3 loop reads CASSLTGAGNTIYF. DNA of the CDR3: TGTGCCAGCAGCCTGACAGGGGCTGGAAACACCATATATTTT.

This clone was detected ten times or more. The CDR3 coding sequence is TGCAGTGCTAGAGGGGGGCGGGGGGCCTCCTACAATGAGCAGTTCTTC. Protein sequence: CSARGGRGASYNEQFF. The chain is built from TRBV20-1 and TRBJ2-1, with 8 bases that match TRBD2. The CDR3 covers 16 residues. CDR1 is DFQATT and CDR2 is SNEGSKA in the germline V gene (reference sequence). V dropped 1 base and J dropped 0; count of bases not matched to a gene: 5.

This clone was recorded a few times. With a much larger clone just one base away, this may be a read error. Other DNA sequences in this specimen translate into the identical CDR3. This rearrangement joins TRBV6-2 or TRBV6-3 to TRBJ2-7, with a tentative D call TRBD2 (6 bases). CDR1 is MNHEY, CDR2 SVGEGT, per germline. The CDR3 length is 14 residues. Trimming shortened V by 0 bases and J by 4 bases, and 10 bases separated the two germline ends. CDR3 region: CASSYSGRGYEQYF. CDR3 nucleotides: TGTGCCAGCAGTTACTCTGGACGGGGGTACGAGCAGTACTTC.

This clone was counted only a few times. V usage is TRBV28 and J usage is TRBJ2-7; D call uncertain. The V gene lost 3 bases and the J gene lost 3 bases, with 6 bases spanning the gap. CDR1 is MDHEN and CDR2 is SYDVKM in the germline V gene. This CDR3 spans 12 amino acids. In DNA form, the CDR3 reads TGTGCCAGCAGTTTCGAAGTCTACGAGCAGTACTTC. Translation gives CASSFEVYEQYF.

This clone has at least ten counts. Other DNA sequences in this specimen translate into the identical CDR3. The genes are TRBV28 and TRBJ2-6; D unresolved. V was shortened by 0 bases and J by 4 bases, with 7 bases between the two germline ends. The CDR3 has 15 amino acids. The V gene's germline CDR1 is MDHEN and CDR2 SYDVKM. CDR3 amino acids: CASSLWGSGANVLTF. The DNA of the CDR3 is TGTGCCAGCAGTTTATGGGGATCCGGGGCCAACGTCCTGACTTTC.

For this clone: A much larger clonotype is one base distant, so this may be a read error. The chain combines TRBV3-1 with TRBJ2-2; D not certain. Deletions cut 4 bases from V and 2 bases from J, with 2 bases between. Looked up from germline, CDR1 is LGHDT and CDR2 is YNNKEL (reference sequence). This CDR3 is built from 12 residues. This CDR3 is CASSLNTGELFF. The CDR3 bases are TGTGCCAGCAGCCTTAACACCGGGGAGCTGTTTTTT.

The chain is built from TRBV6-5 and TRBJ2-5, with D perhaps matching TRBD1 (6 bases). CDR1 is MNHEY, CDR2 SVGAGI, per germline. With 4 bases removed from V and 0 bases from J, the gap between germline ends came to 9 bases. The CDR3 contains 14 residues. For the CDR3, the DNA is TGTGCCAGCAGTTCGCAGGGGTACCAAGAGACCCAGTACTTC. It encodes CASSSQGYQETQYF.

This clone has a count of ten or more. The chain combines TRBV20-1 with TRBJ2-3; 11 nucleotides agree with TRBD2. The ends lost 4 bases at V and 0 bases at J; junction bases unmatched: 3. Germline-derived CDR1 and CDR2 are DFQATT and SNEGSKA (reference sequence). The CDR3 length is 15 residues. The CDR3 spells CSANGLAGSTDTQYF. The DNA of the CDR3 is TGCAGTGCTAACGGACTAGCGGGTAGCACAGATACGCAGTATTTT.

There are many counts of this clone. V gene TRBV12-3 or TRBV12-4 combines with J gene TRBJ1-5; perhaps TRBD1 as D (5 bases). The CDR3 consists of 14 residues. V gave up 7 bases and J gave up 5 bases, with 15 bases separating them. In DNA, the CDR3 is TGTGCCAGCACTCCAGGTCTGGGGGATCAGCCCCAGCATTTT. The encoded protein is CASTPGLGDQPQHF.

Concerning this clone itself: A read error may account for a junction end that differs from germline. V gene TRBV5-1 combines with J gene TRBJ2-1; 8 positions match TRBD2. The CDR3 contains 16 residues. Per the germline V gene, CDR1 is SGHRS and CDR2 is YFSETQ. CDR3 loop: CSSSLPSGSVYNEQFF. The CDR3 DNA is TGCTCCAGCAGCTTGCCAAGCGGGAGCGTGTACAATGAGCAGTTCTTC.

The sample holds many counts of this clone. CDR3 in amino acids: CASSFFGGGTDTQYF. In DNA form, the CDR3 reads TGTGCCAGCAGTTTTTTCGGGGGTGGCACAGATACGCAGTATTTT. The rearrangement uses TRBV12-3 or TRBV12-4 and TRBJ2-3; a weak D match, TRBD2 (6 bases). The CDR3 has 15 residues. Trimming took off 3 bases at V and 1 base at J, with 11 bases between the two ends.

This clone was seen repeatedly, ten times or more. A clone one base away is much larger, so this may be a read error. The CDR3 sequence: CASSCRGETQYF. The DNA for the CDR3 is TGTGCCAGCAGTTGCCGGGGAGAGACCCAGTACTTC. The chain has TRBV27 and TRBJ2-5, with TRBD2 as a possible D gene (5 bases). The CDR3 extends over 12 amino acids. Trimming removed 4 bases from V and 4 bases from J, with 7 bases in between. Germline V CDR1 and CDR2: MNHEY, SMNVEV (reference sequence).

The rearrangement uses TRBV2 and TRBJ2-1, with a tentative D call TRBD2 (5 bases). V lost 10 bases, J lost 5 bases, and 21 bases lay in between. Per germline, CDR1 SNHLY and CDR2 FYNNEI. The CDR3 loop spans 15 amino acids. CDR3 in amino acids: CAISLLSWRDNEQFF. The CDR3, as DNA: TGTGCCATCAGCCTTCTTAGCTGGCGGGACAATGAGCAGTTCTTC.

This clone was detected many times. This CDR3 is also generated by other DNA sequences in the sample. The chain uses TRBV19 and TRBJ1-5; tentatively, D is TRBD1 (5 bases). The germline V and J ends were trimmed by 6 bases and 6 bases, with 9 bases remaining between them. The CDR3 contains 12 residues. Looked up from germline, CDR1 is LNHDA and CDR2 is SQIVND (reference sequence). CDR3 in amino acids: CASSDRAQPQHF. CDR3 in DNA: TGTGCCAGTAGCGACAGAGCTCAGCCCCAGCATTTT.